This T cell receptor (beta chain) was obtained from a study of glioma-infiltrating T cells after dendritic cell vaccination. Study-level findings and limits: Patients with more pretreatment TILs had longer time to progression and survival.

Primers: 60 V beta forward and 13 J beta reverse. Profiled with immunoSEQ multiplex PCR; TCRdb holds only in-frame clones, not every one. In the table there are 100,000 or so clones, nearly 90% of which are singletons. Time point noted: after dendritic cell vaccination, including at tumor progression/relapse. Comments on this clone: Its antigen is not known.

With V trimmed by 5 bases and J by 4 bases, 6 bases remained unmatched. This CDR3 is 14 amino acids long. The germline V gene encodes CDR1 MDHEN and CDR2 SYDVKM. This clonotype was obtained from a human donor with glioblastoma. Material: blood, obtained after dendritic cell vaccination. This chain connects TRBV28 to TRBJ1-2, with TRBD1 identical over 8 bases. CDR3 loop: CASSTGQAIYGYTF. Here the CDR3 DNA reads TGTGCCAGCAGTACGGGACAGGCAATCTATGGCTACACCTTC.